This T cell receptor (beta chain) comes out of a study of cytotoxic CD8 clonotypes in ibrutinib-treated CLL. With V trimmed by 5 bases and J by 2 bases, 4 bases remained unmatched. Germline assignment: CDR1 SGHTA and CDR2 FQGTGA. CDR3 size: 14 residues. Data came from immunoSEQ multiplex PCR; TCRdb stores just in-frame clones and leaves some out. The sample yields roughly 250,000 clones, under 75% seen once. This receptor was identified in a human donor with chronic lymphocytic leukemia. Sequenced material: PBMCs, taken after 24 months of ibrutinib treatment. The V gene is TRBV7-3, the J gene TRBJ2-3; 7 positions match TRBD2. The CDR3: CASSMSGITDTQYF. The CDR3, as DNA: TGTGCCAGCAGCATGAGCGGGATCACAGATACGCAGTATTTT.